These 8 T cell receptor beta chains originate from one sample sequenced in a study of T cells after yellow fever vaccination. Each CDR3 protein gets one entry after TCRdb re-called the 5' RACE reads with MiXCR. The sample carries about 350,000 distinct CDR3 sequences, 7% to 10% recorded once. This specimen consisted of PBMCs, obtained roughly seven weeks after the first yellow fever vaccination. These receptors originate from a man younger than 30 who received the YFV17D yellow fever vaccine.

The rearrangement links TRBV28 to TRBJ2-7, with 8 bases lining up with TRBD1. Per the germline V gene, CDR1 is MDHEN and CDR2 is SYDVKM. The CDR3 loop spans 14 amino acids. The J segment lost 7 bases and the V segment lost 2 bases, leaving 7 bases of the junction unmatched. As DNA, the CDR3 is TGTGCCAGCAGTTTAATACCCGGACAGGGTGAGCAGTACGTC. It translates to CASSLIPGQGEQYV.

This chain uses TRBV6-5 with TRBJ2-7; no definite D call. The V end lost 1 base, the J end lost 4 bases, and 11 bases lay between the germline ends. The CDR3 spans 14 residues. The V gene's germline CDR1 is MNHEY and CDR2 SVGAGI. CDR3 region: CASSYYPGLYEQYF. The CDR3 nucleotides read TGTGCCAGCAGTTACTACCCGGGTCTATACGAGCAGTACTTC.

CDR3 nucleotides: TGTGCCAGCAGCTGGACACCGGCAAATGTGAACACTGAAGCTTTCTTT. Translated: CASSWTPANVNTEAFF. The V and J genes are TRBV7-8 and TRBJ1-1, with D possibly matching TRBD1 (5 bases). The CDR3 contains 16 residues. The V and J ends lost 4 bases and 0 bases respectively, with 15 bases between them. In germline, CDR1 is SGHVS, CDR2 FQNEAQ.

This clonotype was picked up a small number of times. J is TRBJ2-2 and V is TRBV4-2, with TRBD2 as a possible D gene (6 bases). This CDR3 comprises 16 residues. V was shortened by 0 bases and J by 4 bases, with 12 bases between the two germline ends. CDR1 and CDR2 (germline): LGHNA, YNFKEQ. CDR3 in amino acids: CASSQEYGRITGELFF. In DNA form, the CDR3 reads TGTGCCAGCAGCCAAGAATATGGGAGGATCACCGGGGAGCTGTTTTTT.

The V gene is TRBV11-2, the J gene TRBJ2-1; TRBD2 matches at 11 bases. Losses at the gene ends were 2 bases for V and 8 bases for J; bases not matched to a gene: 17. The length of the CDR3 is 19 residues. Germline CDR1 is SGHAT and CDR2 is FQNNGV. CDR3 amino acids: CASSLPRLAGKILRDEQFF. The CDR3 DNA follows: TGTGCCAGCAGCTTACCACGACTAGCGGGGAAGATTCTACGTGATGAGCAGTTCTTC. Full variable domain (outside the CDR3, taken from reference TRBV11-2 and TRBJ2-1): EAGVAQSPRYKIIEKRQSVAFWCNPISGHATLYWYQQILGQGPKLLIQFQNNGVVDDSQLPKDRFSAERLKGVDSTLKIQPAKLEDSAVYLCASSLPRLAGKILRDEQFFGPGTRLTVL.

The chain combines TRBV6-1 with TRBJ2-5, with D tentatively TRBD1 (6 bases). Germline CDR1 MNHNS, CDR2 SASEGT. The CDR3 totals 15 residues. Between the trimmed V and J ends, which lost 4 bases and 1 base, there was a span of 13 bases. This CDR3 is CASSGTEPLQETQYF. The CDR3 DNA is TGTGCCAGCAGTGGGACAGAGCCACTCCAAGAGACCCAGTACTTC.

The chain uses TRBV29-1 and TRBJ1-5; D call uncertain. This CDR3 has 14 residues. CDR1 SQVTM and CDR2 ANQGSEA come from the germline V gene. V shed 6 bases and J shed 4 bases, with 16 bases lying between them. Here the CDR3 reads CSVAVDGKNQPQHF. CDR3 sequence (DNA): TGCAGCGTAGCCGTGGACGGGAAAAATCAGCCCCAGCATTTT.

CDR3 protein: CASSLPGVNYGYTF. Written as DNA, the CDR3 is TGTGCCAGCAGCTTGCCAGGGGTTAACTATGGCTACACCTTC. The J gene is TRBJ1-2, the V gene TRBV5-4; a weak D match, TRBD1 (6 bases). Germline V gene data show CDR1 as SGHNT and CDR2 as YYREEE (reference sequence). V lost 1 base to trimming and J lost 1 base, with 8 bases between them. This CDR3 is built from 14 residues. The whole variable domain, filled in from reference TRBV5-4 and TRBJ1-2, reads ETGVTQSPTHLIKTRGQQVTLRCSSQSGHNTVSWYQQALGQGPQFIFQYYREEENGRGNFPPRFSGLQFPNYSSELNVNALELDDSALYLCASSLPGVNYGYTFGSGTRLTVV.